This TCR beta chain was found in a study of blood T cell repertoires in COVID-19. The junction had 15 bases not matched to a gene; V was cut back by 5 bases and J by 6 bases. This CDR3 is 16 amino acids long. Germline CDR1 and CDR2: SGHVS and FNYEAQ. Produced via immunoSEQ multiplex PCR; TCRdb's table is partial and in-frame only. The table lists approximately 270,000 clones, about 89% of them singletons. The material sequenced was peripheral blood. The sequence derives from a man younger than 40 with acute or convalescent COVID-19. The J gene is TRBJ2-7, the V gene TRBV7-6, with TRBD2 matching 8 bases. This CDR3 is CASSPKQSGSLGEQYF. The CDR3 DNA is TGTGCCAGCAGCCCCAAACAAAGCGGGAGTCTGGGCGAGCAGTACTTC.